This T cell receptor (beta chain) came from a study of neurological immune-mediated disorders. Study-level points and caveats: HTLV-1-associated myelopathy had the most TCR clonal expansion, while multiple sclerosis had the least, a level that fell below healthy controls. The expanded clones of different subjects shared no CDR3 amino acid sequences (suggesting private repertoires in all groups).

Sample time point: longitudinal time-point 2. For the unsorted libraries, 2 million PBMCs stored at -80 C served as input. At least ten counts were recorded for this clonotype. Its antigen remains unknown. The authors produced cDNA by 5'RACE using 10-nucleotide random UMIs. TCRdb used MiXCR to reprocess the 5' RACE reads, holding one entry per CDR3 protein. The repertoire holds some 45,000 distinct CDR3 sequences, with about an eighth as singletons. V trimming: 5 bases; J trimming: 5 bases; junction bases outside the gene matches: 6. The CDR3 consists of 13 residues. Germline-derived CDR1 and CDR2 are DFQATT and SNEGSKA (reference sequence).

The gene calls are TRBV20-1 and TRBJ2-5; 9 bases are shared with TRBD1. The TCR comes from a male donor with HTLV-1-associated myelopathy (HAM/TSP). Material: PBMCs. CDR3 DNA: TGCAGTGCTCAGACAGGGGGGTTGGAGACCCAGTACTTC. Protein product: CSAQTGGLETQYF.